This T cell receptor (beta chain) comes out of a study of blood T cell repertoires in COVID-19. Repertoires were generated with immunoSEQ multiplex PCR, while TCRdb's copy carries only in-frame clones and drops some. The table lists about 220,000 clones, 80% to 90% of them singletons, with roughly a tenth in the top ten. Sequenced: peripheral blood. This sequence was found in a man aged 50 or older with active or convalescent COVID-19.

This CDR3 reads CASSLAAAIYNEQFF. CDR3 nucleotide sequence: TGTGCCAGCAGCTTAGCGGCGGCGATCTACAATGAGCAGTTCTTC. The V call is TRBV7-2, the J call TRBJ2-1; D uncertain. Trimming shortened V by 0 bases and J by 3 bases, and 9 bases separated the two germline ends. From germline, CDR1 is SGHTA and CDR2 FQGNSA. The CDR3 has 15 residues.